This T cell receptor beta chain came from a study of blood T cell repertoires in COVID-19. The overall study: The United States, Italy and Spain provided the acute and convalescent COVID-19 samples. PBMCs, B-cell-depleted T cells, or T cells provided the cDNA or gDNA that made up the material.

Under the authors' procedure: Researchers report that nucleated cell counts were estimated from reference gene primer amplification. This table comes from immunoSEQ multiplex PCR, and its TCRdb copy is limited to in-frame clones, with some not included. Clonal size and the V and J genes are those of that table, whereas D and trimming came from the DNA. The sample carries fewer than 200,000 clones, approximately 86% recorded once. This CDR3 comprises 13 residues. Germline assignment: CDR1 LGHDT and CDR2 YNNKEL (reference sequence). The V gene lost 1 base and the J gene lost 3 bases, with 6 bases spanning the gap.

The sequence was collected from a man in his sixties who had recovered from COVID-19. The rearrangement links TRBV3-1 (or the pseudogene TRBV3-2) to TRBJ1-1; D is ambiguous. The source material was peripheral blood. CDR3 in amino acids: CASSQASDTEAFF. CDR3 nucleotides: TGTGCCAGCAGCCAAGCATCAGACACTGAAGCTTTCTTT.